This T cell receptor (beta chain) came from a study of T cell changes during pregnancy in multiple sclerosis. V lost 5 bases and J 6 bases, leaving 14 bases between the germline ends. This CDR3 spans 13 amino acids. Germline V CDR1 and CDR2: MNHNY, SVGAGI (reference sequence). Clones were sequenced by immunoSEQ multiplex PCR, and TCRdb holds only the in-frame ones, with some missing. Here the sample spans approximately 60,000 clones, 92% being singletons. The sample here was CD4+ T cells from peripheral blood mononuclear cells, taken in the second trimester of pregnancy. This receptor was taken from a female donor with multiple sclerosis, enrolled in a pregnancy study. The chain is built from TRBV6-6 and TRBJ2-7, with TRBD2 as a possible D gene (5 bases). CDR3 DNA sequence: TGTGCCAGCAGTGGGCTCGAACGGGGCGAGCAGTACTTC. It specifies CASSGLERGEQYF.